This is a list of T cell receptor beta chains from one sample in a study of cytomegalovirus exposure and HLA in healthy donors. The protocol was immunoSEQ multiplex PCR, while the TCRdb copy is restricted to in-frame clones and leaves out a portion. The profile shows around 150,000 clones, more than 75% of them singletons. The specimen was PBMCs. All receptors come from a male donor in good health and CMV-seronegative. Both conserved end residues are part of each CDR3. D genes are given only for firm matches. The size of a clone is reported for some rows only, either as once, few or many, or as a class for expanded clones.

abundance: NA; j_gene: TRBJ2-5; v_gene: TRBV6-1; len: 18; d_gene: TRBD2; CDR3nt: TGTGCCAGCAGTGTCGCCGGGACTAGCGGGGGGGCCTCAGAGACCCAGTACTTC; CDR3aa: CASSVAGTSGGASETQYF
abundance: NA; j_gene: TRBJ1-1; v_gene: TRBV2; len: 14; d_gene: TRBD1; CDR3nt: TGTGCCAGCAGTGGAGGACAGGGGAACACTGAAGCTTTCTTT; CDR3aa: CASSGGQGNTEAFF
abundance: once; j_gene: TRBJ2-7; v_gene: TRBV11-3; len: 16; d_gene: NA; CDR3nt: TGTGCCAGCAGCTTAGTTGGTGGCAGATCTCCCTACGAGCAGTACTTC; CDR3aa: CASSLVGGRSPYEQYF
abundance: NA; j_gene: TRBJ2-2; v_gene: TRBV7-9; len: 16; d_gene: NA; CDR3nt: TGTGCCAGCAGCCCCCCCGGGTCCAAGAACACCGGGGAGCTGTTTTTT; CDR3aa: CASSPPGSKNTGELFF
abundance: NA; j_gene: TRBJ2-7; v_gene: TRBV5-4; len: 16; d_gene: NA; CDR3nt: TGTGCCAGCAGCTTGGCACTGGGGACAAGGGCCTACGAGCAGTACTTC; CDR3aa: CASSLALGTRAYEQYF
abundance: NA; j_gene: TRBJ1-5; v_gene: TRBV18; len: 15; d_gene: TRBD1; CDR3nt: TGTGCCAGCTCACCGGGACAGGGAAGCAATCAGCCCCAGCATTTT; CDR3aa: CASSPGQGSNQPQHF
abundance: NA; j_gene: TRBJ1-1; v_gene: TRBV19; len: 11; d_gene: NA; CDR3nt: TGTGCCAGTAGTATCCGCGGTGAAGCTTTCTTT; CDR3aa: CASSIRGEAFF
abundance: NA; j_gene: TRBJ1-2; v_gene: TRBV6-6; len: 16; d_gene: TRBD1; CDR3nt: TGTGCCAGCAGTTACGACCAATCCGGGACAGGGCTTGGCTACACCTTC; CDR3aa: CASSYDQSGTGLGYTF
abundance: NA; j_gene: TRBJ2-1; v_gene: TRBV10-3; len: 13; d_gene: TRBD1; CDR3nt: TGTGCCACCCTGGACAGGGTGGGCAATGAGCAGTTCTTC; CDR3aa: CATLDRVGNEQFF
abundance: NA; j_gene: TRBJ2-3; v_gene: TRBV10-2; len: 18; d_gene: TRBD2; CDR3nt: TGCGCCAGCAGTGAGTCTGAAGGACTAGCGGCTAGCACAGATACGCAGTATTTT; CDR3aa: CASSESEGLAASTDTQYF
abundance: NA; j_gene: TRBJ2-7; v_gene: TRBV7-2; len: 15; d_gene: TRBD1; CDR3nt: TGTGCCAGCAGCTTAATAGAAGGACAGGGGGTCGAGCAGTACTTC; CDR3aa: CASSLIEGQGVEQYF
abundance: once; j_gene: TRBJ2-2; v_gene: TRBV27; len: 17; d_gene: TRBD2; CDR3nt: TGTGCCAGCAGTTTATTGGGGCGGGGGGGCGACACCGGGGAGCTGTTTTTT; CDR3aa: CASSLLGRGGDTGELFF
abundance: NA; j_gene: TRBJ2-1; v_gene: TRBV1; len: 17; d_gene: NA; CDR3nt: TGCACCAGCAGCCAAGAGGCAGCGGGGAGCTCCTACAATGAGCAGTTCTTC; CDR3aa: CTSSQEAAGSSYNEQFF
abundance: NA; j_gene: TRBJ2-7; v_gene: TRBV5-1; len: 17; d_gene: TRBD1; CDR3nt: TGCGCCAGCAGCTTGGCCCGGTTAGAGGACAGGGGGCACGAGCAGTACTTC; CDR3aa: CASSLARLEDRGHEQYF
abundance: NA; j_gene: TRBJ1-2; v_gene: TRBV30; len: 14; d_gene: TRBD1; CDR3nt: TGTGCCTGGAGTGTAATCCCAGGGGGCTATGGCTACACCTTC; CDR3aa: CAWSVIPGGYGYTF
abundance: once; j_gene: TRBJ1-6; v_gene: TRBV10-3; len: 12; d_gene: NA; CDR3nt: TGTGCCATCAGTGGAGGAAATTCACCCCTCCACTTT; CDR3aa: CAISGGNSPLHF
abundance: few; j_gene: TRBJ2-5; v_gene: TRBV18; len: 13; d_gene: NA; CDR3nt: TGTGCCAGCTCACGGGACACACAAGAGACCCAGTACTTC; CDR3aa: CASSRDTQETQYF
abundance: NA; j_gene: TRBJ2-3; v_gene: TRBV6-1; len: 16; d_gene: NA; CDR3nt: TGTGCCAGCAGCGAATACCAGAGGACAGGCACAGATACGCAGTATTTT; CDR3aa: CASSEYQRTGTDTQYF
abundance: NA; j_gene: TRBJ1-5; v_gene: TRBV25-1; len: 18; d_gene: NA; CDR3nt: TGTGCCAGCAGCGAAAGGAGGGAGGATTCGGTCGGCAATCAGCCCCAGCATTTT; CDR3aa: CASSERREDSVGNQPQHF
abundance: few; j_gene: TRBJ1-2; v_gene: TRBV2; len: 14; d_gene: NA; CDR3nt: TGTGCCAGCAGTGCCGACAGTTTCGCCTATGGCTACACCTTC; CDR3aa: CASSADSFAYGYTF
abundance: NA; j_gene: TRBJ1-1; v_gene: TRBV7-2; len: 16; d_gene: NA; CDR3nt: TGTGCCAGCAGCTTAGCACAGCTATCGATGAACACTGAAGCTTTCTTT; CDR3aa: CASSLAQLSMNTEAFF
abundance: NA; j_gene: TRBJ2-5; v_gene: TRBV5-6; len: 14; d_gene: TRBD2; CDR3nt: TGTGCCAGCAGCCTCGGGACTAGTCAAGAGACCCAGTACTTC; CDR3aa: CASSLGTSQETQYF
abundance: NA; j_gene: TRBJ2-1; v_gene: TRBV5-4; len: 13; d_gene: TRBD2; CDR3nt: TGTGCCACTCAGATTAGCGGGGGGACGGAGCAGTTCTTC; CDR3aa: CATQISGGTEQFF
abundance: NA; j_gene: TRBJ1-5; v_gene: TRBV4-1; len: 15; d_gene: NA; CDR3nt: TGCGCCAGCAGCCAAAATTACCCAGGTCCAACGGCCCAGCATTTT; CDR3aa: CASSQNYPGPTAQHF
abundance: NA; j_gene: TRBJ2-3; v_gene: TRBV5-1; len: 12; d_gene: NA; CDR3nt: TGCGCCAACCCGGGGGTGGCAGATACGCAGTATTTT; CDR3aa: CANPGVADTQYF
abundance: NA; j_gene: TRBJ2-7; v_gene: TRBV7-9; len: 14; d_gene: TRBD1; CDR3nt: TGTGCCAGCAGCTTAGGGGACAGGGGGGACGAGCAGTACTTC; CDR3aa: CASSLGDRGDEQYF
abundance: NA; j_gene: TRBJ1-3; v_gene: TRBV7-2; len: 17; d_gene: NA; CDR3nt: TGTGCCAGCAGCTTAGCGGCAGGGATAAGCTCTGGAAACACCATATATTTT; CDR3aa: CASSLAAGISSGNTIYF
abundance: NA; j_gene: TRBJ1-6; v_gene: TRBV19; len: 15; d_gene: TRBD1; CDR3nt: TGTGCCAGTGACGACAGGGGGTCCTATAATTCACCCCTCCACTTT; CDR3aa: CASDDRGSYNSPLHF
abundance: few; j_gene: TRBJ1-5; v_gene: TRBV4-1; len: 15; d_gene: NA; CDR3nt: TGCGCCAGCAGCCAACCGGGAGAGAAGGTTCAGCCCCAGCATTTT; CDR3aa: CASSQPGEKVQPQHF
abundance: NA; j_gene: TRBJ2-5; v_gene: TRBV9; len: 15; d_gene: NA; CDR3nt: TGTGCCAGCAGCGGAAGCGGTCACACAGGGGAGACCCAGTACTTC; CDR3aa: CASSGSGHTGETQYF
abundance: NA; j_gene: TRBJ2-1; v_gene: TRBV7-6; len: 16; d_gene: TRBD2; CDR3nt: TGTGCCAGCAGCTTAGCGGCGGGGGGGAAATCCAATGAGCAGTTCTTC; CDR3aa: CASSLAAGGKSNEQFF
abundance: once; j_gene: TRBJ2-7; v_gene: TRBV27; len: 14; d_gene: TRBD1; CDR3nt: TGTGCCAGCAGTCCGAGGACAGGGCTCTACGAGCAGTACTTC; CDR3aa: CASSPRTGLYEQYF
abundance: NA; j_gene: TRBJ1-2; v_gene: TRBV6-1; len: 13; d_gene: NA; CDR3nt: TGTGCCAGCAGTCCCTCTGACTCCTATGGCTACACCTTC; CDR3aa: CASSPSDSYGYTF
abundance: few; j_gene: TRBJ1-2; v_gene: TRBV2; len: 16; d_gene: NA; CDR3nt: TGTGCCAGCAGGATGGAGACCGTCAGAGCTTCGAATGGCTACACCTTC; CDR3aa: CASRMETVRASNGYTF
abundance: NA; j_gene: TRBJ2-3; v_gene: TRBV10-3; len: 19; d_gene: TRBD2; CDR3nt: TGTGCCATCAGTGACCGAGGGACTAGCCAAAAAAAAACAACAGATACGCAGTATTTT; CDR3aa: CAISDRGTSQKKTTDTQYF
abundance: NA; j_gene: TRBJ2-1; v_gene: TRBV7-6; len: 14; d_gene: TRBD2; CDR3nt: TGTGCCAGCACCTTGGCGGGGGTCTACAATGAGCAGTTCTTC; CDR3aa: CASTLAGVYNEQFF
abundance: few; j_gene: TRBJ1-1; v_gene: TRBV13; len: 14; d_gene: NA; CDR3nt: TGTGCCAGCAGCCCGTCCCCGAGCGACACTGAAGCTTTCTTT; CDR3aa: CASSPSPSDTEAFF
abundance: few; j_gene: TRBJ1-6; v_gene: TRBV7-8; len: 14; d_gene: NA; CDR3nt: TGTGCCAGCAGCCGAATCGGGGGAAATTCACCCCTCCACTTT; CDR3aa: CASSRIGGNSPLHF
abundance: NA; j_gene: TRBJ2-5; v_gene: TRBV20-1; len: 11; d_gene: NA; CDR3nt: TGCAGTGCTCTTGGAGGGGAGACCCAGTACTTC; CDR3aa: CSALGGETQYF
abundance: few; j_gene: TRBJ1-5; v_gene: TRBV6-5; len: 14; d_gene: NA; CDR3nt: TGTGCCAGCAGCACGACGGGTAGCAATCAGCCCCAGCATTTT; CDR3aa: CASSTTGSNQPQHF
abundance: NA; j_gene: TRBJ2-1; v_gene: TRBV30; len: 14; d_gene: NA; CDR3nt: TGTGCCTGGAGTCCCCCTCTTCGTTACAATGAGCAGTTCTTC; CDR3aa: CAWSPPLRYNEQFF
abundance: few; j_gene: TRBJ1-4; v_gene: TRBV4-1; len: 16; d_gene: TRBD1; CDR3nt: TGCGCCAGCAGCCAAGATGACAGGGCGGGTAATGAAAAACTGTTTTTT; CDR3aa: CASSQDDRAGNEKLFF
abundance: once; j_gene: TRBJ1-1; v_gene: TRBV5-4; len: 14; d_gene: NA; CDR3nt: TGTGCCAGCAGCATTATGGGACAGAACACTGAAGCTTTCTTT; CDR3aa: CASSIMGQNTEAFF
abundance: NA; j_gene: TRBJ2-5; v_gene: TRBV4-3; len: 15; d_gene: NA; CDR3nt: TGCGCCAGCAGCCAAGTCCCCAGGGGACAAGAGACCCAGTACTTC; CDR3aa: CASSQVPRGQETQYF
abundance: few; j_gene: TRBJ2-7; v_gene: TRBV5-1; len: 15; d_gene: TRBD2; CDR3nt: TGCGCCAGCAGCTTCTTAGCGGGGGAACTCTACGAGCAGTACTTC; CDR3aa: CASSFLAGELYEQYF
abundance: NA; j_gene: TRBJ2-5; v_gene: TRBV18; len: 15; d_gene: TRBD1; CDR3nt: TGTGCCAGCTCACCACTATCGACAGGGAAAGAGACCCAGTACTTC; CDR3aa: CASSPLSTGKETQYF
abundance: NA; j_gene: TRBJ2-3; v_gene: TRBV11-3; len: 18; d_gene: TRBD2; CDR3nt: TGTGCCAGCAGCTTGTCGGGACTAGCGGGGGGGATCCGGGATACGCAGTATTTT; CDR3aa: CASSLSGLAGGIRDTQYF
abundance: NA; j_gene: TRBJ1-2; v_gene: TRBV5-6; len: 12; d_gene: NA; CDR3nt: TGTGCCAGCAGCTTGTGGGGAGGTGGCTACACCTTC; CDR3aa: CASSLWGGGYTF
abundance: NA; j_gene: TRBJ2-5; v_gene: TRBV30; len: 15; d_gene: TRBD2; CDR3nt: TGTGCCTGGAGTGTGGTAGCGGGGGCCCAAGAGACCCAGTACTTC; CDR3aa: CAWSVVAGAQETQYF
abundance: NA; j_gene: TRBJ1-6; v_gene: TRBV6-1; len: 11; d_gene: NA; CDR3nt: TGTGCCAGCATTCGGGACTCGGCCCTCCACTTT; CDR3aa: CASIRDSALHF
abundance: NA; j_gene: TRBJ2-5; v_gene: TRBV7-8; len: 14; d_gene: TRBD1; CDR3nt: TGTGCCAGCAGCCCACGACAGGGGGGAGAGACCCAGTACTTC; CDR3aa: CASSPRQGGETQYF
abundance: NA; j_gene: TRBJ1-1; v_gene: TRBV2; len: 19; d_gene: NA; CDR3nt: TGTGCCACCAATTATGGATTAGGAGCCTCATTAGGTGATGACACTGAAGCTTTCTTT; CDR3aa: CATNYGLGASLGDDTEAFF
abundance: NA; j_gene: TRBJ2-1; v_gene: TRBV9; len: 14; d_gene: TRBD2; CDR3nt: TGTGCCAGCAGCGCGGGACTAGTGGGCAATGAGCAGTTCTTC; CDR3aa: CASSAGLVGNEQFF
abundance: NA; j_gene: TRBJ2-1; v_gene: TRBV15; len: 17; d_gene: NA; CDR3nt: TGTGCCACCAGCAGACTCCTACAGGGAGCTAGAGTAAATGAGCAGTTCTTC; CDR3aa: CATSRLLQGARVNEQFF
abundance: NA; j_gene: TRBJ2-5; v_gene: TRBV20-1; len: 11; d_gene: NA; CDR3nt: TGCAGTGCACAATCCCAAGAGACCCAGTACTTC; CDR3aa: CSAQSQETQYF
abundance: NA; j_gene: TRBJ1-1; v_gene: TRBV4-2; len: 17; d_gene: TRBD1; CDR3nt: TGTGCCAGCAGCCACATAACCCGGGACAGGGTCAGGACTGAAGCTTTCTTT; CDR3aa: CASSHITRDRVRTEAFF